What follows describes a single TCR beta chain. Its specific antigen is unknown. The record has no base qualities; no much larger clone is one base away. These data are taken from a study of cytomegalovirus exposure and HLA in healthy donors (dated by TCRdb to about 2017). In terms of the full investigation: In an earlier analysis of 587 of the donors, 276 Gb of sequence data and roughly 100 million unique TCR beta sequences from about 179 million T cells were reported. A later genetic analysis used genome-wide SNP genotypes for about 60% of the roughly 700 donors, treating that subset as a discovery cohort. An earlier analysis of around 580 of the donors used high-throughput TCR beta sequencing to judge whether each TCR beta V gene segment behaved as functional or pseudogenic. A handful of DR-DQ haplotypes were handled as single units for association and clustering because linkage in the cohort was strong. In addition to the first cohort of roughly 700 subjects, a separate validation cohort of around 110 different subjects was used. The study used immunosequencing to profile the T cell repertoires of 666 subjects and linked those repertoires to cytomegalovirus serostatus. The number of donors typed differed by locus, with 629-630 for A, B, C, DRB1 and DQB1, around 500 for DQA1, 600 to 610 for DPA1, and 400 to 490 for DPB1. To study patterns of TCR occurrence, a later analysis re-analyzed previously published TCR beta repertoires from 500 to 850 donors and added high-resolution HLA genotyping. High-throughput TCR immunosequencing, statistical association of individual TCRs with disease status, and machine learning were combined to predict cytomegalovirus infection status. Across some 400 genotyped donors of the cohort, an average of approximately 240,000 unique TCR beta nucleotide sequences per donor were sequenced, and roughly 17% of those sequences were non-productive. The aim of the study was to test whether cataloging public T cell receptors could identify signatures of past pathogen exposure. All discovery cohort repertoires had been generated using a single sequencing platform. An early release that covered about 600 HLA-typed donors contained approximately 300 gigabases of sequencing data and tens of millions of unique TCR sequences. Alongside the repertoire data, information on donor age, sex, ethnicity and CMV serostatus was compiled. Of the roughly 410 genotyped donors, less than 90% were placed in the genetic ancestry cluster associated with self-reported Caucasian donors. Class I and class II HLA loci were covered by the typing at four-digit resolution. Rather than using new phenotypic data, the later analysis identified candidate immune exposures from TCR beta sequences and from how often those sequences occurred across donors. Overall study outcomes, separate from this receptor: A cluster of highly shared sequence variants was judged likely to represent a technical artifact of the sequencing pipeline. In vitro tests confirmed that a few of the cytomegalovirus-associated TCR beta chains recognize cytomegalovirus antigens. According to a later analysis, TCR association rates differed among HLA loci, with DRB1 alleles showing the most associated TCRs and HLA-C alleles showing the fewest. A further reported finding was that TCR beta sequences accurately predicted the HLA-A and HLA-B alleles for most subjects in the first cohort. Roughly uniform sequencing depth across donors was assumed in presence/absence analyses, although this assumption may not hold. Because counts were too low, more than 15 rarely observed V segments, including chromosome 9 orphons, were left out of the earlier analysis of approximately 500 of the donors. In a later analysis, several top co-occurrence clusters were reported to appear linked to parvovirus B19, influenza, CMV and Epstein-Barr virus. The classifier was reported to diagnose cytomegalovirus status with high specificity and sensitivity in both the original and validation cohorts. Specific HLA alleles were associated with 15,000 to 20,000 TCR beta sequences at a false discovery rate of 0.05 in a later analysis. An earlier analysis of approximately 600 of the donors showed that most TCR beta V segments appeared in productive rearrangements either about 90% or about 30% of the time, which broadly matched IMGT annotations. Because the 87-base-pair reads could not distinguish some IMGT-functional V segments, including TRBV6-2 and TRBV6-3, those segments were excluded. Linkage disequilibrium might explain the correlated functional status among segregating V segments, but an unknown experimental factor could not be excluded. Immune exposure information for the cohort was limited to CMV serostatus. A later analysis found that most CMV-associated TCR beta chains appeared HLA-restricted, with HLA associations seemingly driven largely by CMV exposure. Compared with equally common non-associated chains, HLA-associated TCR beta chains in a later analysis were more clonally expanded and had lower generation probabilities. It was suggested by the authors that the approach could potentially be generalized to other disease states and immunological phenotypes. Because some donors lacked HLA typing at each locus, the association tests relied only on the typed subset. The cohort was sequenced for TCR beta chains only, and without alpha or paired-chain data the features that could be detected were limited. Most TCR sequences were seen in very few donors, while some public TCRs were found in many individuals. Compared with the approximately 600-donor mean, donors in an Asian-associated ancestry cluster had fewer N-insertions in productive TCRs, according to a later genetic analysis. A total of 150 to 200 TCR beta chains were listed by the study as associated with cytomegalovirus. An association between a missense DCLRE1C variant and V-gene and J-gene trimming of TCR beta chains was found in a later genetic analysis and replicated in an independent cohort. Assigning TCR associations to individual alleles was difficult when HLA alleles, especially DR and DQ, strongly co-occurred.

Library generation was performed with the immunoSEQ multiplex PCR assay. A mixture of 60 forward primers for TCR Vbeta segments and 13 reverse primers for TCR Jbeta segments was used in the multiplex PCR. The CDR3 region of rearranged TCR beta genes was amplified from genomic DNA by a multiplex PCR assay. Amplified TCR beta libraries were sequenced as 87-base-pair reads on the Illumina HiSeq System. The authors' analysis ran thus. Across the 500 to 700 repertoires, a later analysis counted about 81 million unique TCR beta chains, roughly 11 million of which were shared by at least two donors. A nearest-neighbor algorithm error-corrected the raw reads and collapsed the reads into unique sequences, merging closely related sequences to remove PCR and sequencing errors. To assign V, D and J gene segments, CDR3 sequences were aligned to IMGT reference sequences. Each retained sequence needed at least a six-nucleotide match to both a V gene segment and a J gene segment. A rearrangement counted as productive if the CDR3 had no stop codons and remained in frame with V and J, and every other rearrangement counted as non-productive. Following IMGT convention, CDR3 was defined as the stretch from the second conserved V-encoded cysteine to the conserved J-encoded phenylalanine. The earlier analysis of about 590 of the donors excluded sequences that lacked an unambiguous match to a single V gene segment. An earlier analysis of a few hundred of the donors called V segments functional above 56.7% productive rearrangements and segregating when the between-donor standard deviation exceeded 5%. A statistical classification framework was built for diagnosing cytomegalovirus status from the catalog of TCR beta chain sequences. V and J gene assignment, in a later analysis, came from comparing TCR nucleotide sequences with IMGT/GENE-DB human TR gene sequences. A later analysis assigned CDR3 sequences and most-parsimonious VDJ recombination scenarios with the TCRdist pipeline. In a later analysis, each TCR beta chain was defined by its CDR3 amino acid sequence together with its V-gene family, and reads without a unique V-gene family were excluded. To address suspected cross-contamination and a sequencing artifact, a later analysis removed 450 to 700 highly shared, low-generation-probability nucleotide sequences. For each public chain, a later analysis derived a clonal expansion index from normalized ranks of inferred template counts within each repertoire. In a later analysis, generation probabilities were computed with a VDJ recombination model fitted to out-of-frame rearrangements, and the resulting probabilities were checked against IGoR. A later analysis scored TCR-TCR, TCR-HLA and TCR-CMV co-occurrence with hypergeometric tests, applying a repertoire-size bias correction to TCR pairs. In a later analysis, false discovery rates were estimated by permuting HLA or CMV assignments 20 times. In a later analysis, co-occurring TCRs were grouped using DBSCAN, and TCRdist sequence similarity was added for clustering within HLA-allele-positive subsets. Co-occurrence clustering excluded repertoires with fewer than 30,000 or more than 120,000 public chains, plus five with anomalous nucleotide sharing. TCRdb limited this immuneACCESS table to in-frame rearrangements with V and J called. A share of clones is missing; checked studies link under half to unresolved V genes, and the rest is unexplained. The V and J calls and clone size were taken over from that table, and D and trimming were inferred from the DNA. This sample lists over 130,000 clones; approximately 72% were detected once. 6.5% of the sample rests with the top ten.

V and J are trimmed by 0 bases and 6 bases, and the gene matches miss 6 bases of the junction. The CDR3 holds 15 amino acids from the cysteine to the phenylalanine. Only the CDR3 region is kept as DNA, spanning 45 bases read in frame from base 1. The germline V gene (reference sequence) gives CDR1 as LNHNV and CDR2 as YYDKDF. The cohort comprised more than 550 healthy bone marrow donors. All cohort members were sampled while nominally healthy, although unrecorded immune exposures were likely present. The donor was CMV seronegative and belonged to the group of more than 300 seronegative cohort members. Every donor gave a peripheral blood sample, and the peripheral blood mononuclear cells from that sample were used for TCR beta sequencing. Genomic DNA extraction from the blood cell samples was performed with the Qiagen DNeasy Blood Extraction Kit.

The TCR comes from a woman in her sixties or seventies in good health and CMV-seronegative. The sample consisted of PBMCs. The rearranged segments are TRBV15 and TRBJ2-7, and 9 junction bases match TRBD1. The DNA sequence follows: TGTGCCACCAGCAGAGATCGGGGGACAGGGCCCGAGCAGTACTTC. Its protein reads: CATSRDRGTGPEQYF.